The 7 T cell receptor beta chains reported below all come from one sample, sequenced in a study of blood T cell repertoires in COVID-19. Generated by immunoSEQ multiplex PCR, the TCRdb table keeps only in-frame clones and is missing some. The sample contains about 240,000 clones, 75% to 90% of which appear only once. The material sequenced was peripheral blood. Source of these receptors: a man in his sixties who had recovered from COVID-19.

The rearrangement joins TRBV19 to TRBJ2-1, with 12 nucleotides matching TRBD2. CDR3 size: 14 residues. Trimming removed 6 bases from V and 7 bases from J; junction bases left unmatched: 4. CDR1 and CDR2 (germline): LNHDA, SQIVND (reference sequence). CDR3 nucleotides: TGTGCCAGTAGGGGGACTAGCGGGCTTAATGAGCAGTTCTTC. This encodes CASRGTSGLNEQFF.

A note on this clone: Relative to the germline gene, one junction end is altered; a read error may explain this. The J gene is TRBJ1-6, the V gene TRBV7-2; D is uncertain. This CDR3 is 16 amino acids long. Looked up from germline, CDR1 is SGHTA and CDR2 is FQGNSA. CDR3 DNA: TGTGCCAGCAGCTTAGGGGCGGAGGTCTATAGTTCACCCCTCCACTTT. Translated, it gives CASSLGAEVYSSPLHF.

The chain joins TRBV7-2 to TRBJ2-6; D is perhaps TRBD2 (7 bases). The length of the CDR3 is 17 residues. From germline, CDR1 is SGHTA and CDR2 FQGNSA. V lost 5 bases and J lost 1, with 15 bases in between. The CDR3: CASSLEGGRSGANVLTF. The DNA of the CDR3 is TGTGCCAGCAGCCTAGAGGGGGGGCGATCTGGGGCCAACGTCCTGACTTTC. Filled out from reference TRBV7-2 and TRBJ2-6, the complete variable domain reads GAGVSQSPSNKVTEKGKDVELRCDPISGHTALYWYRQSLGQGLEFLIYFQGNSAPDKSGLPSDRFSAERTGGSVSTLTIQRTQQEDSAVYLCASSLEGGRSGANVLTFGAGSRLTVL.

This clone is a singleton in its sample. The chain combines TRBV14 with TRBJ1-2; 7 bases map to TRBD1. Trimming removed 4 bases from V and 3 bases from J; junction bases left unmatched: 2. Germline-derived CDR1 and CDR2 are SGHDN and FVKESK. The CDR3 has 13 amino acids. CDR3 amino acids: CASSPGTDYGYTF. The CDR3 nucleotides read TGTGCCAGCAGCCCCGGGACAGACTATGGCTACACCTTC.

V usage is TRBV2 and J usage is TRBJ2-7; 11 bases are a match to TRBD2. The trim removed 5 bases at V and 4 bases at J, leaving 7 bases unmatched. The germline V gene encodes CDR1 SNHLY and CDR2 FYNNEI. This CDR3 has 15 amino acids. The CDR3 DNA is TGTGCCAGCAGTCTTAATAGCGGGGGGGCGTACGAGCAGTACTTC. Protein product: CASSLNSGGAYEQYF.

This clone has a handful of counts. The CDR3 here is CASRSNSGNTIYF. CDR3 DNA sequence: TGTGCCAGCAGGTCCAACTCGGGAAACACCATATATTTT. V usage is TRBV12-3 or TRBV12-4 and J usage is TRBJ1-3; D uncertain. V was clipped by 6 bases and J by 4 bases, with 10 bases between them. This CDR3 has 13 residues.

The chain uses TRBV6-5 and TRBJ2-1; D remains ambiguous. The CDR3 has 12 residues. Germline lookup yields CDR1 MNHEY and CDR2 SVGAGI. V lost 4 bases, J lost 16 bases, and 17 bases lay in between. CDR3 sequence: CASSSFDKRDFF. The CDR3 DNA reads TGTGCCAGCAGTTCCTTCGATAAGCGAGATTTCTTC.